Below are 21 T cell receptor beta chains sequenced from a single sample in a study of control samples from healthy donors and cancer patients. Libraries were prepared by immunoSEQ multiplex PCR; TCRdb keeps only in-frame clonotypes and omits some of them. The sample has tens of thousands of clones, 90% to 95% seen once. Material: blood. The receptors originated from a man under 40 in good health.

The chain combines TRBV6-2 or TRBV6-3 with TRBJ2-1; D perhaps matches TRBD1 (6 bases). Germline CDR1 MNHEY, CDR2 SVGEGT. This CDR3 spans 13 amino acids. V gave up 5 bases and J gave up 9 bases, with 14 bases separating them. The CDR3 protein is CASSRDMRAEQFF. In DNA, the CDR3 is TGTGCCAGCAGTCGGGACATGCGTGCTGAGCAGTTCTTC.

V is TRBV11-2 and J is TRBJ2-5; D gene unclear. V was pared by 3 bases and J by 1 base, with 18 bases between. Germline V gives CDR1 SGHAT, CDR2 FQNNGV. The CDR3 contains 17 residues. The CDR3 spells CASSFRSGVPTQETQYF. In nucleotides, the CDR3 is TGTGCCAGCAGCTTTCGGTCTGGAGTCCCAACCCAAGAGACCCAGTACTTC.

The chain couples TRBV28 to TRBJ2-1; perhaps TRBD2 as D (5 bases). Germline loops: CDR1 MDHEN, CDR2 SYDVKM. The CDR3 runs to 13 residues. With 6 bases removed from V and 2 bases from J, the gap between germline ends came to 8 bases. CDR3 amino acids: CASRTTTYNEQFF. Here the CDR3 DNA reads TGTGCCAGCAGAACGACTACCTACAATGAGCAGTTCTTC. Variable domain in full (rest from reference TRBV28 and TRBJ2-1): DVKVTQSSRYLVKRTGEKVFLECVQDMDHENMFWYRQDPGLGLRLIYFSYDVKMKEKGDIPEGYSVSREKKERFSLILESASTNQTSMYLCASRTTTYNEQFFGPGTRLTVL.

V usage is TRBV18 and J usage is TRBJ2-7; 11 bases line up with TRBD1. The CDR3 contains 16 residues. Germline V CDR1 and CDR2: KGHSH, LQKENI. J gave up 5 bases and V 3 bases, and 9 bases lay outside the gene matches. This CDR3 reads CASSPSSGTGGNEQYF. CDR3 nucleotide sequence: TGTGCCAGCTCACCTAGCTCCGGGACAGGGGGGAACGAGCAGTACTTC.

This clone was seen more than once but under ten times. V gene TRBV2 combines with J gene TRBJ2-7; a weak D match, TRBD2 (6 bases). Trimming cost V 2 bases and J 2 bases, with 16 bases left between them. The length of the CDR3 is 16 residues. Germline CDR1 SNHLY, CDR2 FYNNEI. The CDR3 DNA follows: TGTGCCAGCAGTGAATTATCGCGAGGCGGGACCTACGAGCAGTACTTC. Translating gives CASSELSRGGTYEQYF.

CDR3 coding DNA: TGTGCCAGCAGTGAACAGGGTAATAATTCACCCCTCCACTTT. Translation: CASSEQGNNSPLHF. The rearrangement links TRBV6-1 to TRBJ1-6; weak D call: TRBD1 (5 bases). The CDR3 is 14 residues long. Germline assignment: CDR1 MNHNS and CDR2 SASEGT. The V gene lost 2 bases and the J gene lost 5 bases, with 7 bases spanning the gap.

This clone was found once. The CDR3: CASRQGLYTEAFF. The DNA of the CDR3 is TGTGCCAGCAGGCAGGGACTGTACACTGAAGCTTTCTTT. The genes are TRBV6-5 and TRBJ1-1; D is perhaps TRBD1 (5 bases). This CDR3 contains 13 residues. Germline CDR1 reads MNHEY; CDR2 reads SVGAGI. The V gene lost 6 bases and the J gene lost 3 bases, with 11 bases spanning the gap.

This clone was observed a handful of times. The V and J genes are TRBV2 and TRBJ1-6; D is possibly TRBD1 (5 bases). V was clipped by 7 bases and J by 4 bases, with 8 bases between them. Per germline, CDR1 SNHLY and CDR2 FYNNEI. The CDR3 sequence is 13 residues long. The CDR3 is CASMEGYNSPLHF. The CDR3 DNA reads TGTGCCAGCATGGAGGGGTATAATTCACCCCTCCACTTT.

The chain uses TRBV21-1 and TRBJ2-2; no DNA check was done on the table's D call, TRBD2. TRBV21-1 is given as a pseudogene. This CDR3 has 21 amino acids. The CDR3 region is CASSKVPKYSTSGRVPGELFF. CDR3 sequence (DNA): TGTGCCAGCAGCAAAGTCCCGAAATACTCTACTAGCGGGAGGGTACCCGGGGAGCTGTTTTTT.

The rearrangement links TRBV7-8 to TRBJ1-1, with 7 bases aligning to TRBD1. J lost 5 bases, V lost 5 bases, and 8 bases had no gene match. This CDR3 spans 14 amino acids. CDR1 and CDR2 from the germline V gene are SGHVS and FQNEAQ. The CDR3 here is CASSPNRGGTEAFF. For the CDR3, the DNA is TGTGCCAGCAGCCCTAACAGGGGAGGAACTGAAGCTTTCTTT. Full variable domain (remainder filled in from reference TRBV7-8 and TRBJ1-1): GAGVSQSPRYKVAKRGQDVALRCDPISGHVSLFWYQQALGQGPEFLTYFQNEAQLDKSGLPSDRFFAERPEGSVSTLKIQRTQQEDSAVYLCASSPNRGGTEAFFGQGTRLTVV.

The V gene is TRBV27, the J gene TRBJ2-1; TRBD2 aligns across 13 bases. Trimming took 0 bases from V and 6 from J; bases not matched to a gene: 14. This CDR3 region has 20 residues. Germline lookup yields CDR1 MNHEY and CDR2 SMNVEV (reference sequence). This CDR3 reads CASSLSPRLAGGSKGNEQFF. CDR3 bases: TGTGCCAGCAGTTTATCCCCGAGACTAGCGGGAGGCTCCAAGGGCAATGAGCAGTTCTTC.

The chain combines TRBV7-2 with TRBJ1-1, with unresolved D. The germline V gene encodes CDR1 SGHTA and CDR2 FQGNSA. The germline V and J ends were trimmed by 1 base and 6 bases, with 9 bases remaining between them. This CDR3 spans 13 amino acids. The CDR3 reads CASSLGIYSEAFF. CDR3 nucleotides: TGTGCCAGCAGCTTAGGCATCTACTCTGAAGCTTTCTTT.

The chain combines TRBV4-1 with TRBJ2-7; TRBD2 aligns across 11 bases. Germline V gene data show CDR1 as MGHRA and CDR2 as YSYEKL. V lost 4 bases to trimming and J lost 7 bases; unmatched junction nucleotides: 6. CDR3 length: 14 amino acids. CDR3 in DNA: TGCGCCAGCAGCCGAACTAGCGGGAGTTTTGAGCAGTACTTC. It specifies CASSRTSGSFEQYF.

The chain recombines TRBV6-6 with TRBJ1-4; 8 bases are shared with TRBD1. The CDR3 sequence is 14 residues long. CDR1 and CDR2 from the germline V gene are MNHNY and SVGAGI (reference sequence). V was pared by 2 bases and J by 10 bases, with 6 bases of the junction left unmatched. This chain's CDR3 is CASSYGTGGGKLFF. CDR3 nucleotides: TGTGCCAGCAGTTACGGGACAGGAGGGGGAAAACTGTTTTTT.

The chain uses TRBV28 and TRBJ1-1; D is undetermined. From germline, CDR1 is MDHEN and CDR2 SYDVKM. With 5 bases removed from V and 1 base from J, the gap between germline ends came to 11 bases. The CDR3 totals 14 residues. Here the CDR3 reads CASSLGAENTEAFF. The CDR3 DNA is TGTGCCAGCAGTCTGGGAGCAGAGAACACTGAAGCTTTCTTT.

V is TRBV3-1 (or the pseudogene TRBV3-2) and J is TRBJ2-1, with D perhaps TRBD2 (5 bases). CDR3 length: 17 amino acids. CDR1 is LGHDT, CDR2 YNNKEL, per germline (reference sequence). V was cut by 0 bases and J by 2 bases, with 14 bases left in between. CDR3 DNA: TGTGCCAGCAGCCAAGAGATCGATATAGCGCCCTACAATGAGCAGTTCTTC. Protein: CASSQEIDIAPYNEQFF.

V gene TRBV7-8 combines with J gene TRBJ2-3, with no clear D. Germline V gene data show CDR1 as SGHVS and CDR2 as FQNEAQ. This CDR3 comprises 16 residues. Trimming took 5 bases from V and 4 from J, leaving 19 bases between them. CDR3 bases: TGTGCCAGCAGCCCCATGGCGAGTCTTGCGGCAGATACGCAGTATTTT. Residues: CASSPMASLAADTQYF.

This clone is a singleton in its sample. This chain links TRBV30 with TRBJ1-1, with TRBD1 as a possible D gene (5 bases). This CDR3 spans 13 amino acids. V was cut by 2 bases and J by 4 bases, with 11 bases left in between. The germline CDR1 and CDR2 sequences are GTSNPN and SVGIG (reference sequence). Written as DNA, the CDR3 is TGTGCCTGGAGTAAGGGACTGGCCACTGAAGCTTTCTTT. Amino acid sequence: CAWSKGLATEAFF.

This clone was counted once. This sequence joins TRBV9 and TRBJ2-3; 9 bases are a match to TRBD2. The CDR3 sequence is 14 residues long. Germline loops: CDR1 SGDLS, CDR2 YYNGEE. J was trimmed by 7 bases and V by 1 base; bases with no gene match: 4. The CDR3 region has the DNA TGTGCCAGCAGCGTAAATAGCGGGAGTAATACGCAGTATTTT. Its translation is CASSVNSGSNTQYF.

This clone came up a few times. This sequence joins TRBV4-1 and TRBJ2-2; 7 bases are shared with TRBD1. The V and J ends lost 1 base and 5 bases, in that order; junction bases with no gene match: 1. The CDR3 runs to 14 residues. Germline V lookup: CDR1 MGHRA, CDR2 YSYEKL. DNA of the CDR3: TGCGCCAGCAGCCAAGTCAGGGGGACCGGGGAGCTGTTTTTT. Its translation is CASSQVRGTGELFF.

The J gene is TRBJ2-1, the V gene TRBV29-1, with TRBD2 matching 13 bases. This CDR3 has 16 amino acids. Trimming took 1 base from V and 4 from J; bases not matched to a gene: 4. The germline V gene encodes CDR1 SQVTM and CDR2 ANQGSEA. Here the CDR3 reads CSVEGTSGSLYNEQFF. CDR3 DNA: TGCAGCGTTGAAGGGACTAGCGGGAGTCTTTACAATGAGCAGTTCTTC.